The 17 T cell receptor beta chains in this list originate from one sample, sequenced in a study of CD8 T cells in Susac syndrome (dated by TCRdb to the late 2010s). Libraries were prepared through the immunoSEQ multiplex PCR assay. RNA was extracted using the RNeasy kit, and about 0.45 to 1 ug of the RNA was reverse transcribed with random hexamers. TCRdb reprocessed the public reads (quality trimming at Q25 with fastp, clone calling with MiXCR) and kept in-frame beta chains. CDR3 protein sequences are deduplicated, and each keeps its most common genes and DNA. This sample holds around 130,000 distinct CDR3 sequences; 90% to 95% were observed only once. The ten biggest clones cover under 0.25% of the sample. Sequenced material: CD8+ T cells from PBMCs. The receptors here all came from a human donor with multiple sclerosis.

The rearrangement joins TRBV6-6 to TRBJ1-5, with D maybe TRBD1 (6 bases). The CDR3 extends over 14 amino acids. The V end lost 7 bases, the J end lost 7 bases, and 17 bases lay between the germline ends. Germline V gene sequence: CDR1 MNHNY, CDR2 SVGAGI (reference sequence). The CDR3 loop reads CASTPGGLRQPQHF. DNA of the CDR3: TGTGCCAGCACCCCTGGGGGGCTTAGGCAGCCCCAGCATTTT.

V is TRBV7-9 and J is TRBJ2-7; TRBD1 is a possible D gene (6 bases). V was cut by 7 bases and J by 1 base, with 17 bases left in between. The V gene's germline CDR1 is SEHNR and CDR2 FQNEAQ (reference sequence). The CDR3 length is 15 residues. DNA of the CDR3: TGTGCCAGCACCGACAGGCATAAACTTTCCTACGAGCAGTACTTC. Translating it yields CASTDRHKLSYEQYF.

The chain combines TRBV7-9 with TRBJ1-4; D uncertain. The CDR3 sequence is 15 residues long. Germline V lookup: CDR1 SEHNR, CDR2 FQNEAQ (reference sequence). The V gene lost 5 bases and the J gene lost 2 bases, with 12 bases spanning the gap. The CDR3, as DNA: TGTGCCAGCAGCCCGAAGGCTCTTACTAATGAAAAACTGTTTTTT. It codes for CASSPKALTNEKLFF. Combining the CDR3 with reference TRBV7-9 and TRBJ1-4 gives the whole variable domain DTGVSQNPRHKITKRGQNVTFRCDPISEHNRLYWYRQTLGQGPEFLTYFQNEAQLEKSRLLSDRFSAERPKGSFSTLEIQRTEQGDSAMYLCASSPKALTNEKLFFGSGTQLSVL.

The chain carries TRBV6-2 or TRBV6-3 and TRBJ2-7; no clear D. Germline V lookup: CDR1 MNHEY, CDR2 SVGEGT. V was shortened by 0 bases and J by 3 bases, with 3 bases between the two germline ends. This CDR3 has 12 amino acids. The CDR3 DNA sequence: TGTGCCAGCAGTTACTCGTACTACGAGCAGTACTTC. It translates to CASSYSYYEQYF.

This clonotype was counted a few times. The chain links TRBV11-2 to TRBJ2-5; D uncertain. V lost 7 bases and J 5 bases, leaving 20 bases between the germline ends. The germline V gene encodes CDR1 SGHAT and CDR2 FQNNGV. The length of the CDR3 is 15 residues. CDR3 sequence reads: CASTLWPSATETQYF. CDR3 nucleotide sequence: TGTGCCAGCACCCTATGGCCCTCCGCTACGGAGACCCAGTACTTC.

This clonotype appeared a single time. The V gene is TRBV4-1, the J gene TRBJ1-5; D gene uncertain. The CDR3 extends over 18 amino acids. CDR1 and CDR2 (germline): MGHRA, YSYEKL. V dropped 0 bases and J dropped 1 base, with 16 bases sitting between them. The CDR3 sequence is CASSQDGLGRRSNQPQHF. The CDR3, as DNA: TGCGCCAGCAGCCAAGACGGGCTGGGGAGGAGGAGCAATCAGCCCCAGCATTTT.

V and J are TRBV19 and TRBJ2-2, with 7 bases fitting TRBD1. Germline trimming cut 10 bases from V and 6 bases from J; bases unmatched to any gene: 14. The CDR3 length is 15 residues. CDR1 is LNHDA, CDR2 SQIVND, per germline (reference sequence). This CDR3 reads CATTLEHTGAGELFF. CDR3 in DNA: TGTGCCACCACGTTGGAACATACAGGGGCCGGGGAGCTGTTTTTT.

J is TRBJ2-3 and V is TRBV27; tentatively, D is TRBD2 (6 bases). In germline, CDR1 is MNHEY, CDR2 SMNVEV (reference sequence). The V end was cut by 3 bases, the J end by 5 bases, with 12 bases between. The CDR3 covers 14 residues. Here the CDR3 reads CASSLGSRGDTQYF. DNA for the CDR3: TGTGCCAGCAGTTTGGGATCGCGGGGAGATACGCAGTATTTT.

The V and J genes are TRBV6-2 or TRBV6-3 and TRBJ2-1; 9 positions match TRBD2. CDR1 is MNHEY and CDR2 is SVGEGT in the germline V gene. With 3 bases clipped from V and 9 bases from J, the junction kept 9 bases outside the gene matches. This CDR3 region has 15 residues. CDR3 in DNA: TGTGCCAGCAGTTATGCGGGAGGGAGTTACGGTGAGCAGTTCTTC. Its protein is CASSYAGGSYGEQFF.

This clonotype was found once. The chain carries TRBV7-9 and TRBJ2-3; D call uncertain. V lost 1 base and J 5 bases, leaving 10 bases between the germline ends. The CDR3 contains 14 residues. CDR1 is SEHNR and CDR2 is FQNEAQ in the germline V gene (reference sequence). The CDR3 DNA follows: TGTGCCAGCAGCTTAGGAGGCTGGCAAGATACGCAGTATTTT. Its translation: CASSLGGWQDTQYF.

V is TRBV3-1 and J is TRBJ1-2; D gene unclear. V was trimmed by 0 bases and J by 5 bases, leaving 4 bases between them. The CDR3 has 12 amino acids. Per the germline V gene, CDR1 is LGHDT and CDR2 is YNNKEL (reference sequence). CDR3 coding DNA: TGTGCCAGCAGCCAAGACGTGTATGGCTACACCTTC. Protein: CASSQDVYGYTF. The full variable domain, rest sourced from reference TRBV3-1 and TRBJ1-2, is DTAVSQTPKYLVTQMGNDKSIKCEQNLGHDTMYWYKQDSKKFLKIMFSYNNKELIINETVPNRFSPKSPDKAHLNLHINSLELGDSAVYFCASSQDVYGYTFGSGTRLTVV.

The chain employs TRBV14 and TRBJ1-2; possibly TRBD1 for D (6 bases). Trimming cost V 0 bases and J 10 bases, with 15 bases left between them. CDR3 length equals 14 residues. Germline V gene sequence: CDR1 SGHDN, CDR2 FVKESK. The CDR3 bases are TGTGCCAGCAGCCAAGATGGGAACAGGGAGGCCTACACCTTC. Its protein is CASSQDGNREAYTF.

The J gene is TRBJ2-7, the V gene TRBV6-5, with 7 bases lining up with TRBD2. The length of the CDR3 is 14 residues. Looked up from germline, CDR1 is MNHEY and CDR2 is SVGAGI. V dropped 3 bases and J dropped 3; count of bases not matched to a gene: 5. CDR3 residues: CASSYVGLGYEQYF. In DNA, the CDR3 is TGTGCCAGCAGTTATGTCGGACTAGGCTACGAGCAGTACTTC.

V usage is TRBV7-9 and J usage is TRBJ1-2; tentative D call: TRBD1 (6 bases). Per germline, CDR1 SEHNR and CDR2 FQNEAQ (reference sequence). With 5 bases removed from V and 4 bases from J, the gap between germline ends came to 17 bases. CDR3 length: 15 amino acids. The CDR3, as DNA: TGTGCCAGCAGCCACCTGGGACACAGAAGCTATGGCTACACCTTC. Amino acid sequence: CASSHLGHRSYGYTF.

The chain recombines TRBV6-5 with TRBJ2-7; D is perhaps TRBD2 (6 bases). V was shortened by 0 bases and J by 1 base, with 10 bases between the two germline ends. Germline V lookup: CDR1 MNHEY, CDR2 SVGAGI. CDR3 length: 15 residues. Written as DNA, the CDR3 is TGTGCCAGCAGTTACTCTAGACTAGTTTCCTACGAGCAGTACTTC. It translates to CASSYSRLVSYEQYF.

The chain recombines TRBV10-3 with TRBJ2-3; TRBD2 might be the D (6 bases). The CDR3 extends over 16 amino acids. Germline values: CDR1 ENHRY, CDR2 SYGVKD. Trimming stripped 0 bases from V and 6 bases from J, with 16 bases between. Written as DNA, the CDR3 is TGTGCCATCAGTGAGTCAACTAGCTGGGGAGTGGATACGCAGTATTTT. Its protein is CAISESTSWGVDTQYF.

Of note for this clonotype: The junction and the germline gene differ at one end; a read error may be behind it. V gene TRBV5-6 combines with J gene TRBJ2-7, with 9 bases lining up with TRBD1. This CDR3 comprises 14 residues. Germline V gene lookup returns CDR1 SGHDT and CDR2 YYEEEE. The CDR3, as DNA: TGTGCCAGCACCTTGGGGACAGGGACCCACGAGCAGTACTTC. Its protein is CASTLGTGTHEQYF. Full variable domain (remainder filled in from reference TRBV5-6 and TRBJ2-7): DAGVTQSPTHLIKTRGQQVTLRCSPKSGHDTVSWYQQALGQGPQFIFQYYEEEERQRGNFPDRFSGHQFPNYSSELNVNALLLGDSALYLCASTLGTGTHEQYFGPGTRLTVT.